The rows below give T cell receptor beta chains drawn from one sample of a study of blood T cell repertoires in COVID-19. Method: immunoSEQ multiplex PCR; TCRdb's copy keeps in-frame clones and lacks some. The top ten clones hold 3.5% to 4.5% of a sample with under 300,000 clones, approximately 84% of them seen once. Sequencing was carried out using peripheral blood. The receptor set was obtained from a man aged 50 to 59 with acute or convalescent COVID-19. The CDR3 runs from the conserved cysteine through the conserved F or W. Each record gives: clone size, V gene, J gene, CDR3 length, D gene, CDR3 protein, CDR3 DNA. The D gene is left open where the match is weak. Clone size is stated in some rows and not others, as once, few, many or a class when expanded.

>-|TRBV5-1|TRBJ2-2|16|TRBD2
CASSAGLAGGTGELFF
TGCGCCAGCAGCGCGGGACTAGCGGGGGGCACCGGGGAGCTGTTTTTT
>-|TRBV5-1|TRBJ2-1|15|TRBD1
CASSTTGQGRNEQFF
TGCGCCAGCAGCACAACCGGACAGGGCCGGAATGAGCAGTTCTTC
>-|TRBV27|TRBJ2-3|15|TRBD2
CASSHRLAGADTQYF
TGTGCCAGCAGTCACCGGCTAGCGGGAGCAGATACGCAGTATTTT
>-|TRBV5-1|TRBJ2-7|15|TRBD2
CASSPIAGEGYEQYF
TGCGCCAGCAGCCCGATAGCGGGGGAGGGGTACGAGCAGTACTTC
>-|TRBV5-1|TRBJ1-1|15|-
CASSVNRGGNTEAFF
TGCGCCAGCAGCGTCAACAGAGGGGGGAACACTGAAGCTTTCTTT
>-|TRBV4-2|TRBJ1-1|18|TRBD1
CASSQDQGDRGMNTEAFF
TGTGCCAGCAGCCAAGATCAGGGGGACAGGGGAATGAACACTGAAGCTTTCTTT
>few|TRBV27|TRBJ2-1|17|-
CASSLLPSALPNNEQFF
TGTGCCAGCAGTTTACTGCCTAGCGCACTACCCAACAATGAGCAGTTCTTC
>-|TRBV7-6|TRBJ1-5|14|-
CASSLNAGREPQHF
TGTGCCAGCAGCTTAAATGCAGGGCGTGAGCCCCAGCATTTT
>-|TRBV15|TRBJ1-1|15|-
CATSRGNSRGTEAFF
TGTGCCACCAGCAGAGGGAACAGCAGGGGAACTGAAGCTTTCTTT
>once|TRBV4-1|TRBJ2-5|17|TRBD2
CASSRQPSGYDQETQYF
TGCGCCAGCAGCCGACAACCTAGCGGGTACGACCAAGAGACCCAGTACTTC
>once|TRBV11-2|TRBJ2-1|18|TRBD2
CASSSNRRPSGRYNEQFF
TGTGCCAGCAGCTCAAATCGCAGGCCTAGCGGGAGATACAATGAGCAGTTCTTC